This T cell receptor (beta chain) was sequenced during a study of blood T cell repertoires in COVID-19. TCRdb's table, derived via immunoSEQ multiplex PCR, lists solely in-frame clones and lacks some. Of approximately 330,000 clones in the sample, roughly 89% were seen once. This CDR3 contains 14 residues. CDR1 is KGHSH, CDR2 LQKENI, per germline. The V end was cut by 5 bases, the J end by 3 bases, with 11 bases between. The TCR sequence derives from a man younger than 40 with COVID-19, enrolled during active disease. The chain has TRBV18 and TRBJ1-5; possibly TRBD1 for D (5 bases). The sequenced sample was peripheral blood. The CDR3 loop is CASSGDSHNQPQHF. CDR3 DNA: TGTGCCAGCTCAGGCGACAGCCACAATCAGCCCCAGCATTTT.